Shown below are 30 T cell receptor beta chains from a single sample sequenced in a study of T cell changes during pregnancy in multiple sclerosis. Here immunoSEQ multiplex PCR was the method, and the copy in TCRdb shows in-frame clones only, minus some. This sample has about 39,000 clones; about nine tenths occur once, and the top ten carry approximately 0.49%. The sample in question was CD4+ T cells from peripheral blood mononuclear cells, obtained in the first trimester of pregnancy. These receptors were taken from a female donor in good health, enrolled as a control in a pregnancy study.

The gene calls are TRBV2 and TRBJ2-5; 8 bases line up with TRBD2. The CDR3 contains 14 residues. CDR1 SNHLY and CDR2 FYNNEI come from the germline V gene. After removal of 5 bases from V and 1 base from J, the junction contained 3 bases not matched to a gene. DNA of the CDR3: TGTGCCAGCAGTTTAAGCGGGGGCCAAGAGACCCAGTACTTC. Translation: CASSLSGGQETQYF.

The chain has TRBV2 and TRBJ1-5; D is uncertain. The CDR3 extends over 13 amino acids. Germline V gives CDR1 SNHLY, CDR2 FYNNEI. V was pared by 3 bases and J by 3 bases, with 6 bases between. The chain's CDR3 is CASSESSNQPQHF. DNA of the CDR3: TGTGCCAGCAGTGAGTCCTCCAATCAGCCCCAGCATTTT.

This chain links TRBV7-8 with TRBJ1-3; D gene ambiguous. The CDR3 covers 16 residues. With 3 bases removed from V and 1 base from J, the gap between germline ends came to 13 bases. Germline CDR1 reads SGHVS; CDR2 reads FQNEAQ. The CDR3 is CASSLEGGRSGNTIYF. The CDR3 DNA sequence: TGTGCCAGCAGCTTGGAGGGCGGGAGATCTGGAAACACCATATATTTT. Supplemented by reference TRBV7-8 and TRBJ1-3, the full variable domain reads GAGVSQSPRYKVAKRGQDVALRCDPISGHVSLFWYQQALGQGPEFLTYFQNEAQLDKSGLPSDRFFAERPEGSVSTLKIQRTQQEDSAVYLCASSLEGGRSGNTIYFGEGSWLTVV.

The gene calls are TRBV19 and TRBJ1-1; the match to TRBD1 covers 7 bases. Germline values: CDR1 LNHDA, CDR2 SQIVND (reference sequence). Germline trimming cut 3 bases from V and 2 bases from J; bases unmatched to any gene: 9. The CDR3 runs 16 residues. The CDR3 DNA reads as TGTGCCAGTAGTATTGAGACAGGGTCGGGTAACACTGAAGCTTTCTTT. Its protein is CASSIETGSGNTEAFF.

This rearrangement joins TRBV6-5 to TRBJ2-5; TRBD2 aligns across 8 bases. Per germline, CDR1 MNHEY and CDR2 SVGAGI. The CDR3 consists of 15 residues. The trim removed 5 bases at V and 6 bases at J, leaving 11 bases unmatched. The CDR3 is CASSPGGGGLKTQYF. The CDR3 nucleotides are TGTGCCAGCAGTCCTGGGGGCGGGGGGCTGAAGACCCAGTACTTC.

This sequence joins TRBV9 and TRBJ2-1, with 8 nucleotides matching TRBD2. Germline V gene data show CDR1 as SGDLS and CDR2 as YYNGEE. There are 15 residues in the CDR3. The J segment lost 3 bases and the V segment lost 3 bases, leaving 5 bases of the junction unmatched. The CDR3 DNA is TGTGCCAGCAGCGAGGGGGGACTAGTCTACAATGAGCAGTTCTTC. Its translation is CASSEGGLVYNEQFF.

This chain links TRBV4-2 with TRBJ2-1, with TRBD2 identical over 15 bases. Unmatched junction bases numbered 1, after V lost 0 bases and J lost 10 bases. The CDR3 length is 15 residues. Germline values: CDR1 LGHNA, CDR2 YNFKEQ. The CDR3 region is CASSQEGTSGGEQFF. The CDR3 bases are TGTGCCAGCAGCCAAGAAGGGACTAGCGGGGGGGAGCAGTTCTTC.

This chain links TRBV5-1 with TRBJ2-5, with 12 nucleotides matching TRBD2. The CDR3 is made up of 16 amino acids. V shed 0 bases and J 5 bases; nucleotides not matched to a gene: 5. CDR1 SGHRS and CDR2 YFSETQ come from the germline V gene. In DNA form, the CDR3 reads TGCGCCAGCAGCTTGGAACTAGCGGGGGGATGGGAGACCCAGTACTTC. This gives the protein CASSLELAGGWETQYF.

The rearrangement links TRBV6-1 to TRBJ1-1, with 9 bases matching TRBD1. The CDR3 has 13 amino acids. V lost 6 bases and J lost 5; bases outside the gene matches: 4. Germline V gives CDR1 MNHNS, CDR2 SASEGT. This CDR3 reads CASRQGAGTEAFF. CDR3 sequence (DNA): TGTGCCAGCAGACAGGGGGCGGGGACTGAAGCTTTCTTT.

Written as DNA, the CDR3 is TGCAGCGTTGGCGCGCGAACACCAACAGGGTGGGGGGAGCAGTTCTTC. Protein sequence: CSVGARTPTGWGEQFF. The genes are TRBV29-1 and TRBJ2-1; tentatively, D is TRBD1 (6 bases). Trimming stripped 4 bases from V and 10 bases from J, with 26 bases between. Germline CDR1 SQVTM, CDR2 ANQGSEA. The CDR3 totals 16 residues.

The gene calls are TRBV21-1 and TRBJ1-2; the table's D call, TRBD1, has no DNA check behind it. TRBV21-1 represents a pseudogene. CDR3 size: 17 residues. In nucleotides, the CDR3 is TGTGCCAGCAGCAAAGAAAGGAGGACAGGGTTTGGCTATGGCTACACCTTC. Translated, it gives CASSKERRTGFGYGYTF.

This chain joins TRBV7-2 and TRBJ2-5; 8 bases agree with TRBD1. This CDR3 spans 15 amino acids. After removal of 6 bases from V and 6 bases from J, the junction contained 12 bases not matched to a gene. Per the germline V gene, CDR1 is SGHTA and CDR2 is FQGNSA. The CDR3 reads CASSPGGGVPKTQYF. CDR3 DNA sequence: TGTGCCAGCAGTCCAGGGGGCGGGGTTCCGAAGACCCAGTACTTC. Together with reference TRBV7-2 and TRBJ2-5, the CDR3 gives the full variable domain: GAGVSQSPSNKVTEKGKDVELRCDPISGHTALYWYRQSLGQGLEFLIYFQGNSAPDKSGLPSDRFSAERTGGSVSTLTIQRTQQEDSAVYLCASSPGGGVPKTQYFGPGTRLLVL.

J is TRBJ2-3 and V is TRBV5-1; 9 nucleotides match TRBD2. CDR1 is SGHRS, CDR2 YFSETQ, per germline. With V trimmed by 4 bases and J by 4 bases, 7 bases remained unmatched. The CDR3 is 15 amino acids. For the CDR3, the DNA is TGCGCCAGCAGCGGCGGGGGCGGGGGGGCAGATACGCAGTATTTT. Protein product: CASSGGGGGADTQYF. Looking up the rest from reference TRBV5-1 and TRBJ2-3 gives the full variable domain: KAGVTQTPRYLIKTRGQQVTLSCSPISGHRSVSWYQQTPGQGLQFLFEYFSETQRNKGNFPGRFSGRQFSNSRSEMNVSTLELGDSALYLCASSGGGGGADTQYFGPGTRLTVL.

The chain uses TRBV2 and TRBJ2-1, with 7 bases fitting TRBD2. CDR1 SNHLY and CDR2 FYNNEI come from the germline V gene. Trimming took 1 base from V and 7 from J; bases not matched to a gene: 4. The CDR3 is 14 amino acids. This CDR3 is CASSEEWGGNEQFF. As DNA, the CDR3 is TGTGCCAGCAGTGAAGAATGGGGGGGTAATGAGCAGTTCTTC.

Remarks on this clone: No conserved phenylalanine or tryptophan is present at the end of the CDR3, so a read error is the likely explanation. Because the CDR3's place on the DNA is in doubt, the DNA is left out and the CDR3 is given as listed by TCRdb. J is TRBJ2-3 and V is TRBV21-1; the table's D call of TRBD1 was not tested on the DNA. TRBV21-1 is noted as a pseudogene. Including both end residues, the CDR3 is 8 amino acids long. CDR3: CASSIAQT.

CDR3 bases: TGCGCCAGCAGCTTGGCTATGGAGGATACGCAGTATTTT. This encodes CASSLAMEDTQYF. The V gene is TRBV5-1, the J gene TRBJ2-3, with unresolved D. Germline CDR1 is SGHRS and CDR2 is YFSETQ. The CDR3 runs 13 residues. Between the trimmed V and J ends, which lost 0 bases and 6 bases, there was a span of 8 bases. The full variable domain, its missing parts supplied by reference TRBV5-1 and TRBJ2-3, is KAGVTQTPRYLIKTRGQQVTLSCSPISGHRSVSWYQQTPGQGLQFLFEYFSETQRNKGNFPGRFSGRQFSNSRSEMNVSTLELGDSALYLCASSLAMEDTQYFGPGTRLTVL.

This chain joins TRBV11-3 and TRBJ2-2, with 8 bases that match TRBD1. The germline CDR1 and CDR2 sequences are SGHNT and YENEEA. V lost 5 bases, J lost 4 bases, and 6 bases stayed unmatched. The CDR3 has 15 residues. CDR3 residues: CASSPQGAGTGELFF. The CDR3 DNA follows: TGTGCCAGCAGCCCGCAGGGGGCGGGCACCGGGGAGCTGTTTTTT.

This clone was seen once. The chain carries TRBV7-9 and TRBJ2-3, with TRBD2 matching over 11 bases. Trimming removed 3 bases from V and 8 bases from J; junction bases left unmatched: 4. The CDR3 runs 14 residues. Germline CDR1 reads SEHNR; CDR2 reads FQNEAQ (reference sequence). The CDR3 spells CASSFPGTSGTQYF. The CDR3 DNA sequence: TGTGCCAGCAGCTTCCCCGGGACTAGCGGTACGCAGTATTTT.

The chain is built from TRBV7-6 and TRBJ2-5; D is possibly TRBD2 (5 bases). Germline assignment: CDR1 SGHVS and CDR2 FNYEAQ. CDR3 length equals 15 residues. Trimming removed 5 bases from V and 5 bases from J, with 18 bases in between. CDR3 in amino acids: CASSPAGGLVETQYF. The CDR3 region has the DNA TGTGCCAGCAGCCCCGCAGGAGGCCTGGTGGAGACCCAGTACTTC.

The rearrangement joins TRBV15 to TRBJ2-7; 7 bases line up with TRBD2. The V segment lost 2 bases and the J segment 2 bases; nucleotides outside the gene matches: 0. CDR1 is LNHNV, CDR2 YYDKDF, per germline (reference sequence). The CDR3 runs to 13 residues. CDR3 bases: TGTGCCACCAGCAGACGGGGGGCCTACGAGCAGTACTTC. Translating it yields CATSRRGAYEQYF.

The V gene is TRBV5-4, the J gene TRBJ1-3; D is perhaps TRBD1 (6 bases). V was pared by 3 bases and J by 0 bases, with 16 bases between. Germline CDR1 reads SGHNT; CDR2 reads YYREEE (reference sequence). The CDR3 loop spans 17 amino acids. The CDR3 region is CASSSGTRLFSGNTIYF. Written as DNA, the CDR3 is TGTGCCAGCAGCTCCGGGACACGACTTTTCTCTGGAAACACCATATATTTT.

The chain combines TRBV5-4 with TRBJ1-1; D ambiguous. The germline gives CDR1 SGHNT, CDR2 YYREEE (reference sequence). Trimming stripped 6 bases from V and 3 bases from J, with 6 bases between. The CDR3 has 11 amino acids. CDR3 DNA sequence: TGTGCCAGCAACTCGGACACTGAAGCTTTCTTT. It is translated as CASNSDTEAFF.

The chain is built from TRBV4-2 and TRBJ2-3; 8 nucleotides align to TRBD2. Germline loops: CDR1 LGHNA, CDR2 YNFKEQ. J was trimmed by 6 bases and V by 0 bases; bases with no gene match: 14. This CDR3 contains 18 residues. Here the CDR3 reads CASSQERRIAGYADTQYF. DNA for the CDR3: TGTGCCAGCAGCCAAGAAAGGAGGATAGCGGGGTATGCTGATACGCAGTATTTT.

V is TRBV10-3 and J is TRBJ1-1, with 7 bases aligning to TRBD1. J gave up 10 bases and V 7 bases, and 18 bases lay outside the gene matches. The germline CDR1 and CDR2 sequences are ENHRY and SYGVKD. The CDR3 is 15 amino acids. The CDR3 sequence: CAIKGRRQGEGTAFF. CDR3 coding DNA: TGTGCCATCAAGGGTAGGAGACAGGGAGAAGGGACAGCTTTCTTT.

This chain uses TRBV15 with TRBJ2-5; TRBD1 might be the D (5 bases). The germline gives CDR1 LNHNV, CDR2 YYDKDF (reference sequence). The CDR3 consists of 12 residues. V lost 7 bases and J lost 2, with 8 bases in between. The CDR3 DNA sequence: TGTGCCACCAAGGGGCAGCAAGAGACCCAGTACTTC. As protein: CATKGQQETQYF.

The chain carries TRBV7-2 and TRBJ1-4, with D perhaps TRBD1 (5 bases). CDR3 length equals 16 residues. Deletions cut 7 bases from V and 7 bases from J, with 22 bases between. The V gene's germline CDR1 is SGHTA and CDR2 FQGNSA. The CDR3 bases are TGTGCCAGCACCCCGATGGACCGGGGGAGGGTTGAAAAACTGTTTTTT. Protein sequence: CASTPMDRGRVEKLFF.

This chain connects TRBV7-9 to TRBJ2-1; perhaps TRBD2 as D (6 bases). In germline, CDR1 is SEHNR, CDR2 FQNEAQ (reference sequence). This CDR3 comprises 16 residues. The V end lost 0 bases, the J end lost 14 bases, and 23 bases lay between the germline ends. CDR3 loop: CASSLAPGKGGLSEFF. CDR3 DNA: TGTGCCAGCAGCTTAGCCCCCGGAAAAGGAGGGTTAAGTGAGTTCTTC.

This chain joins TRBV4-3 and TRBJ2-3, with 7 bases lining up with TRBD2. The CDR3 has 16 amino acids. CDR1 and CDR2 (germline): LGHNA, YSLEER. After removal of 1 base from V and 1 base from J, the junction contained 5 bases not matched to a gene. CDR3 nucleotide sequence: TGCGCCAGCAGCCAAGGGTCCCGGGGGGGCACAGATACGCAGTATTTT. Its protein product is CASSQGSRGGTDTQYF.

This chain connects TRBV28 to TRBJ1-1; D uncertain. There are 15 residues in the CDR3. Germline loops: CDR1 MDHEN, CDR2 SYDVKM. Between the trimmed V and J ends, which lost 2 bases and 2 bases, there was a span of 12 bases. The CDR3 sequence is CASSLGRAGNTEAFF. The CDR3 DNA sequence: TGTGCCAGCAGTTTAGGGAGGGCGGGAAACACTGAAGCTTTCTTT.

The CDR3 DNA follows: TGCGCCAGCAGCTTGGATGCGGGGAGCCCCGGGGAGCTGTTTTTT. Residues: CASSLDAGSPGELFF. The chain combines TRBV5-1 with TRBJ2-2; tentative D call: TRBD2 (6 bases). The V gene lost 0 bases and the J gene lost 6 bases, with 12 bases spanning the gap. The CDR3 is 15 residues long. Germline values: CDR1 SGHRS, CDR2 YFSETQ.